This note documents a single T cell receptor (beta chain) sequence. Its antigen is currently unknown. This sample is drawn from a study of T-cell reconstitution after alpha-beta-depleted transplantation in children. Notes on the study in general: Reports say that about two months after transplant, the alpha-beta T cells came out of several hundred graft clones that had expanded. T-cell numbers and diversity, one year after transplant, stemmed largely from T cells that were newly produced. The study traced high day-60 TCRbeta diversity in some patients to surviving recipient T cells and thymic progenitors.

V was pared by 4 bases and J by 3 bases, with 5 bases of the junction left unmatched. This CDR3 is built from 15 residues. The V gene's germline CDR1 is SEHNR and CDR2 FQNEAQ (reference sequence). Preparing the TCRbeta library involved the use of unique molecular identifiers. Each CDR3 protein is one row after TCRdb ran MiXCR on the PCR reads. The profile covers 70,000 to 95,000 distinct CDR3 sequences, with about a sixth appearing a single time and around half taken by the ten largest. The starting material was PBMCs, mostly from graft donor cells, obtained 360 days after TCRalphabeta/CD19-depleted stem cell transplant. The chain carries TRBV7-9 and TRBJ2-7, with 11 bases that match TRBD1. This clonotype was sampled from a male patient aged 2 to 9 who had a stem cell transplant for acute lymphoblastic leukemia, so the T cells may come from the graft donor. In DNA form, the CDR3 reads TGTGCCAGCAGCTCAAGAGGGACAGGGGGCTACGAGCAGTACTTC. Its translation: CASSSRGTGGYEQYF.